The present TCR beta chain was sequenced within a study of PD-1 blockade in classical Hodgkin lymphoma. In the study overall: Every 2 weeks, patients had 3 mg/kg nivolumab intravenously. Points from the study as a whole: Causes of the repertoire differences remain undefined, possibly disease activity or prior therapy.

In every patient, relapse followed autologous stem cell transplantation, while exposure to brentuximab vedotin differed. This table comes from immunoSEQ multiplex PCR, and its TCRdb copy is limited to in-frame clones, with some not included. Of more than 90,000 clones listed, roughly 76% are singletons. This CDR3 region has 15 residues. Germline V gives CDR1 SGHRS, CDR2 YFSETQ. Trimming took 6 bases from V and 1 from J; bases not matched to a gene: 3. Note on this clone: What it binds is not known.

The input for sequencing was peripheral blood mononuclear cells (PBMCs), taken before the second cycle of nivolumab. The receptor comes from a human donor with classical Hodgkin lymphoma. This chain links TRBV5-1 with TRBJ2-5; 13 bases match TRBD2. DNA of the CDR3: TGCGCCAGCACGGGACTAGCGGGACCCCAAGAGACCCAGTACTTC. Encoded protein: CASTGLAGPQETQYF.